Listed below are T cell receptor beta chains from one sample, sequenced in a study of control samples from healthy donors and cancer patients. Measured with immunoSEQ multiplex PCR; TCRdb has only the in-frame clones, and not every one. The sample holds some 120,000 clones; around 89% are singletons and the top ten take around 1.1%. The sequenced sample consisted of PBMCs. The receptor source for this set is a woman aged 45-65 years with colorectal cancer. Each CDR3 is given with its conserved first and last residue. Fields, in order: J gene, V gene, CDR3 protein.

TRBJ1-1	TRBV28	CASKSGGEELNTEAFF
TRBJ2-2	TRBV5-1	CASSRGDGGELFF
TRBJ1-1	TRBV7-9	CASSPRQTNTEAFF
TRBJ1-5	TRBV30	CAWSAGTGIQPQHF
TRBJ1-6	TRBV1	CTSSPPLRRVGNNSPLHF
TRBJ1-2	TRBV18	CASSPWAAANYGYTF
TRBJ1-1	TRBV5-1	CASSGASSVTEAFF
TRBJ2-3	TRBV6-5	CASSYSRQLRTDTQYF
TRBJ1-2	TRBV2	CASSVIRQFLNYGYTF
TRBJ1-4	TRBV6-6	CASTWDRAATNEKLFF